Below, 7 T cell receptor beta chains from the same sample are listed, as sequenced in a study of T cells after yellow fever vaccination. Each CDR3 protein is one row after TCRdb ran MiXCR on the 5' RACE reads. Seen here are hundreds of thousands of distinct CDR3 sequences, roughly 21% observed once, and the top ten hold over 11%. The source was PBMCs, collected 15 days after the yellow fever booster vaccination. All receptors derive from a young man who received the YFV17D yellow fever vaccine.

This clonotype showed up just a few times. The chain employs TRBV11-3 and TRBJ2-3; a possible D gene is TRBD1 (6 bases). Per the germline V gene, CDR1 is SGHNT and CDR2 is YENEEA. This CDR3 has 15 amino acids. V was trimmed by 1 base and J by 4 bases, leaving 12 bases between them. CDR3 in DNA: TGTGCCAGCAGCTTAGGGACAGCGATACCAGATACGCAGTATTTT. It codes for CASSLGTAIPDTQYF.

The chain employs TRBV7-9 and TRBJ2-5; D tentatively fits TRBD1 or TRBD2 (7 bases each). Trimming took 5 bases from V and 5 from J, leaving 18 bases between them. The germline gives CDR1 SEHNR, CDR2 FQNEAQ (reference sequence). The CDR3 consists of 15 residues. The CDR3 reads CASSREGGGGETQYF. The CDR3 DNA reads as TGTGCCAGCAGCCGAGAGGGAGGGGGCGGCGAGACCCAGTACTTC.

The chain carries TRBV7-9 and TRBJ1-5, with TRBD1 as a possible D gene (6 bases). The germline CDR1 and CDR2 sequences are SEHNR and FQNEAQ (reference sequence). V lost 1 base and J lost 7, with 11 bases in between. The CDR3 loop spans 14 amino acids. CDR3 DNA sequence: TGTGCCAGCAGCTTAGAGGGGGGGGTCCAGCCCCAGCATTTT. This encodes CASSLEGGVQPQHF.

CDR3 bases: TGTGCCAGCAGTGACTATATGACAGGGTCCGCCTACGAGCAGTACTTC. Protein product: CASSDYMTGSAYEQYF. The rearrangement uses TRBV12-3 or TRBV12-4 and TRBJ2-7; 7 bases match TRBD1. CDR3 length: 16 amino acids. J lost 2 bases, V lost 5 bases, and 12 bases had no gene match.

The chain is built from TRBV20-1 and TRBJ2-3; TRBD2 matches at 11 bases. The CDR3 has 15 amino acids. Germline trimming cut 3 bases from V and 8 bases from J; bases unmatched to any gene: 10. CDR1 DFQATT and CDR2 SNEGSKA come from the germline V gene (reference sequence). The CDR3 coding sequence is TGCAGTGCTAGTCCCAGTAGCGGGAGGGGCGCTACGCAGTATTTT. Its translation: CSASPSSGRGATQYF.

This chain uses TRBV29-1 with TRBJ1-1, with D uncertain. The germline V gene has CDR1 SQVTM and CDR2 ANQGSEA. V was trimmed by 6 bases and J by 0 bases, leaving 11 bases between them. This CDR3 spans 13 amino acids. The CDR3 DNA reads as TGCAGCGTGACCAGGAGATTGAACACTGAAGCTTTCTTT. It specifies CSVTRRLNTEAFF.

This clonotype came up a few times. This chain connects TRBV20-1 to TRBJ2-5, with TRBD2 matching over 10 bases. Trimming at V came to 6 bases and at J to 4 bases, leaving 2 bases not matched to a gene. In germline, CDR1 is DFQATT, CDR2 SNEGSKA (reference sequence). The CDR3 contains 12 residues. The chain's CDR3 is CSARLAGETQYF. The CDR3 DNA reads as TGCAGTGCCAGACTAGCGGGAGAGACCCAGTACTTC.